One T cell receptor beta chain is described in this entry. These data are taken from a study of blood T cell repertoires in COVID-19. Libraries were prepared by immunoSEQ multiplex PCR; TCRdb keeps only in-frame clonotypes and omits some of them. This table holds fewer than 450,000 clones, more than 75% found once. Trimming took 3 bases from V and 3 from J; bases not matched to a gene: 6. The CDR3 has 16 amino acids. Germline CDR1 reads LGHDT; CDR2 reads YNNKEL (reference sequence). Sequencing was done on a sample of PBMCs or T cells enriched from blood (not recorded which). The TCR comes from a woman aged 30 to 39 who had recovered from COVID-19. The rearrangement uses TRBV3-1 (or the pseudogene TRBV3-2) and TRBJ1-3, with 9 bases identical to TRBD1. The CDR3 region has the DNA TGTGCCAGCAGCCAGTTCGGGACAGGGATTGGAAACACCATATATTTT. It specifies CASSQFGTGIGNTIYF.